A selection of T cell receptor beta chains follows, all from one sample in a study of lymphopenia after photon versus proton radiotherapy. Assay: immunoSEQ multiplex PCR; the TCRdb copy retains only in-frame clones and omits some. The sample lists about 26,000 clones, 75% to 90% occurring once. This specimen consisted of peripheral blood, obtained from a patient treated with photon-based radiotherapy. The receptors originated from a man aged 25 to 40 with gastric cancer. Each CDR3 is given without its conserved first and last residue. A D gene is named only where the DNA matches it firmly. Rows give clone size only sometimes, using once, few, many, or a class for an expanded clone.

V,J,D,size,CDR3
TRBV28,TRBJ2-3,.,.,ASSPPNTDTQY
TRBV5-1,TRBJ2-2,.,few,ASSWGTDTGELF
TRBV6-4,TRBJ2-1,TRBD2,.,ASSTSGGPGNEQF
TRBV6-1,TRBJ2-2,TRBD2,once,ATGGRVDTGELF
TRBV4-1,TRBJ1-2,TRBD1,.,ASSQEDRVGYGYT
TRBV9,TRBJ2-5,.,.,ASSSLTETQY
TRBV11-2,TRBJ2-3,.,.,ASSLGSTDTQY
TRBV4-3,TRBJ2-7,TRBD2,.,ASSQRPGGVSYEQY
TRBV9,TRBJ1-4,.,few,ASSPTLGSREKLF
TRBV6-5,TRBJ1-5,.,.,ASSYSRASNQPQH
TRBV7-3,TRBJ2-2,.,.,ASSLTRRAGELF
TRBV10-3,TRBJ1-2,.,.,AIRRAGGDDGYT
TRBV7-9,TRBJ2-2,.,.,ASSFNQGDTGELF
TRBV7-9,TRBJ2-5,.,.,ASSLGSRETQY
TRBV4-1,TRBJ2-2,.,.,ASSQGWGAARELF
TRBV6-5,TRBJ2-7,.,.,ASSPGNYEQY
TRBV15,TRBJ2-1,.,few,ATSRPGDPKGDEQF
TRBV28,TRBJ1-4,.,once,ASSSSGTSITNEKLF
TRBV5-8,TRBJ1-1,.,.,ASSPQFGREAF
TRBV4-1,TRBJ1-3,.,.,ASSHEYTIY
TRBV10-3,TRBJ2-1,TRBD2,.,AISPVTSGNNEQF
TRBV6-1,TRBJ1-1,.,.,ASSVEVNTEAF
TRBV6-5,.,TRBD2,.,ASSYEWEGHEQY
TRBV5-6,TRBJ2-5,.,.,ASSLRQMGGETQY
TRBV6-1,TRBJ2-5,.,.,ASSEGQEETQY
TRBV11-2,TRBJ2-3,.,.,ASSGGGGSGTDTQY
TRBV28,TRBJ1-1,TRBD1,.,ASSSGQVLFAF
TRBV18,TRBJ1-4,.,.,ASSPIVGVRTPAANEKLF
TRBV5-8,TRBJ2-5,TRBD2,.,ASLRGQETSGTETQY
TRBV19,TRBJ2-7,TRBD1,.,ASRSGTGGEQY
TRBV6-1,TRBJ2-7,.,.,ASRDSGLSYEQY
TRBV2,TRBJ1-6,TRBD1,.,ASYRGNSPLH
TRBV5-8,TRBJ1-4,TRBD1,.,ASSQPGQGNEKLF
TRBV28,TRBJ2-3,.,.,ASSLEDDYYTDTQY
TRBV14,TRBJ1-1,.,.,ASSQAELNTEAF
TRBV7-3,TRBJ1-2,.,once,ASSLPWVGGNYGYT
TRBV5-1,TRBJ1-4,TRBD1,once,ASSGGQGTNEKLF